This T cell receptor beta chain was recorded in a study of blood T cells in healthy people across ages. General study findings and limits: While age rose, TCR beta diversity per million T cells dropped in a roughly linear way.

The CDR3 is 18 amino acids. Germline CDR1 and CDR2: LGHNA and YNFKEQ. In regard to this clonotype: As yet, its antigen is unknown. A junction boundary mismatches the germline segment, possibly from a read error.

A J-beta primer mix and a sample-barcoded 5' primer were used in a second PCR of roughly 6 to 12 cycles. Using its own MiXCR run on the 5' RACE reads, TCRdb lists one record per CDR3 protein. In the table there are about 1.6 million distinct CDR3 sequences, around 35% of which are singletons. At least 7 million PBMCs were isolated per sample. Per sample, at least 6 micrograms of total RNA were extracted. The receptor comes from a woman in her 30s in good health. Sequencing was done on a sample of blood. The rearrangement uses TRBV4-2 and TRBJ2-3; 7 bases are a match to TRBD2. The CDR3 nucleotides read TGTGCCAGCAGCCAAAACTCCCCCCTAGCGGTTGGCACAGATGCGCAGTATTTT. Its protein product is CASSQNSPLAVGTDAQYF.